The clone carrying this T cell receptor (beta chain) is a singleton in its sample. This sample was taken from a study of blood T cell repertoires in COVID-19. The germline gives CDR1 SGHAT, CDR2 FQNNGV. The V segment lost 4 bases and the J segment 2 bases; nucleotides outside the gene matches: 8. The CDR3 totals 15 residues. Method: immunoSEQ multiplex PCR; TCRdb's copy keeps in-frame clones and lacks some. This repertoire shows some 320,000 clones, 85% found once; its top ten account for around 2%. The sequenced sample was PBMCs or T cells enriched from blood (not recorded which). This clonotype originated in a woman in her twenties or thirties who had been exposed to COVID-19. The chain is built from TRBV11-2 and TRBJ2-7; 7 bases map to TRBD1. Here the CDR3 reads CASSSGQSLTYEQYF. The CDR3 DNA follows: TGTGCCAGCAGCTCGGGACAGAGCCTTACCTACGAGCAGTACTTC.